Below are 17 T cell receptor beta chains sequenced from a single sample in a study of vaccination and CD4 T cells after COVID-19. Antigen specificity for these receptors is unknown. Treatment reported: roughly ten-day PBMC culture with coronavirus spike peptide pools or control peptides (ViraFEST assay). From the unexposed donor, CD4+ T cells were collected ahead of the COVID-19 pandemic (2011-2018). Sequencing of DNA taken from cultured CD4+ T cells relied on the Oncomine TCR Beta short-read assay. Investigators obtained genomic DNA by extraction from cultured CD4+ T cells. In TCRdb, the PCR reads were re-called with MiXCR into one record per CDR3 protein. In the table there are about 9,700 distinct CDR3 sequences, about 32% of which are singletons. The sequenced sample consisted of CD4+ T cells from blood, cultured in vitro. These receptor sequences come from a human donor in good health.

This clonotype has a handful of counts. This rearrangement joins TRBV7-9 to TRBJ2-6; D gene unclear. The CDR3 runs 18 residues. Between the trimmed V and J ends, which lost 2 bases and 0 bases, there was a span of 14 bases. The germline V gene encodes CDR1 SEHNR and CDR2 FQNEAQ (reference sequence). CDR3 in DNA: TGTGCCAGCAGCTTATGGTCAGGAATAACCTCTGGGGCCAACGTCCTGACTTTC. Translating it yields CASSLWSGITSGANVLTF.

The chain joins TRBV19 to TRBJ2-1; 8 nucleotides align to TRBD2. The CDR3 has 16 residues. Germline V lookup: CDR1 LNHDA, CDR2 SQIVND (reference sequence). V was pared by 3 bases and J by 9 bases, with 13 bases of the junction left unmatched. The CDR3 protein is CASSIFGGGSGGEQFF. CDR3 coding DNA: TGTGCCAGTAGTATTTTCGGGGGCGGGAGCGGGGGTGAGCAGTTCTTC.

This clonotype was seen once. The chain recombines TRBV24-1 with TRBJ2-1; TRBD2 aligns across 12 bases. The V segment lost 0 bases and the J segment 7 bases; nucleotides outside the gene matches: 3. This CDR3 is built from 16 residues. Germline lookup yields CDR1 KGHDR and CDR2 SFDVKD. CDR3 region: CATSDLSTSGRNEQFF. In DNA, the CDR3 is TGTGCCACCAGTGATTTGAGTACTAGCGGGAGGAATGAGCAGTTCTTC.

In this sample, this clonotype turned up a few times. The chain joins TRBV27 to TRBJ2-7; TRBD2 is a possible D gene (5 bases). Germline CDR1 and CDR2: MNHEY and SMNVEV (reference sequence). V dropped 5 bases and J dropped 3 bases, with 11 bases sitting between them. The CDR3 totals 13 residues. The CDR3 nucleotides are TGTGCCAGCAGTGTCGGGGTTCGCTACGAGCAGTACTTC. It yields the protein CASSVGVRYEQYF.

The V gene is TRBV5-4, the J gene TRBJ1-2; no definite D call. Trimming stripped 4 bases from V and 3 bases from J, with 13 bases between. The CDR3 runs 14 residues. The V gene's germline CDR1 is SGHNT and CDR2 YYREEE (reference sequence). This chain's CDR3 is CASSPQRAHYGYTF. CDR3 DNA sequence: TGTGCCAGCAGCCCCCAGAGGGCCCACTATGGCTACACCTTC.

J is TRBJ1-1 and V is TRBV7-9; no firm D call. Trimming pared 5 bases from V and 0 bases from J, leaving 10 bases between. The V gene's germline CDR1 is SEHNR and CDR2 FQNEAQ (reference sequence). The CDR3 is 14 amino acids. CDR3 coding DNA: TGTGCCAGCAGCCCCTGGACCCTGAACACTGAAGCTTTCTTT. It yields the protein CASSPWTLNTEAFF.

This clonotype appeared a few times. The rearrangement joins TRBV6-1 to TRBJ1-1; D is uncertain. Trimming left V 5 bases short and J 1 base short, with 8 bases between. The CDR3 covers 13 residues. From germline, CDR1 is MNHNS and CDR2 SASEGT. This CDR3 is CASSQRQNTEAFF. The CDR3 DNA is TGTGCCAGCAGTCAACGACAGAACACTGAAGCTTTCTTT.

This clonotype was seen only a few times. The CDR3: CSARQGGNTIYF. CDR3 nucleotide sequence: TGCAGTGCTCGACAGGGAGGTAACACCATATATTTT. V usage is TRBV20-1 and J usage is TRBJ1-3, with 7 bases fitting TRBD1. Losses at the gene ends were 5 bases for V and 7 bases for J; bases not matched to a gene: 5. The germline V gene encodes CDR1 DFQATT and CDR2 SNEGSKA (reference sequence). The CDR3 length is 12 residues.

The chain joins TRBV29-1 to TRBJ1-2; 8 bases fit TRBD1. V lost 5 bases and J lost 4; bases outside the gene matches: 9. CDR1 SQVTM and CDR2 ANQGSEA come from the germline V gene. The CDR3 extends over 14 amino acids. The CDR3 coding sequence is TGCAGCGTTACCGACCCGGACAGGGTCTATGGCTACACCTTC. Translating gives CSVTDPDRVYGYTF.

V usage is TRBV6-5 and J usage is TRBJ2-1; 11 bases align to TRBD2. V dropped 0 bases and J dropped 3; count of bases not matched to a gene: 4. Germline CDR1 reads MNHEY; CDR2 reads SVGAGI. CDR3 length: 17 amino acids. The CDR3 protein is CASSYSQTSGIYNEQFF. CDR3 DNA sequence: TGTGCCAGCAGTTACTCCCAGACTAGCGGGATCTACAATGAGCAGTTCTTC.

This clonotype was seen more than once but under ten times. V is TRBV6-2 or TRBV6-3 and J is TRBJ1-1, with no clear D. Trimming took 5 bases from V and 1 from J, leaving 8 bases between them. CDR1 is MNHEY and CDR2 is SVGEGT in the germline V gene. This CDR3 is built from 13 residues. The CDR3 spells CASSQTPNTEAFF. CDR3 DNA sequence: TGTGCCAGCAGTCAAACACCGAACACTGAAGCTTTCTTT.

This CDR3 reads CARGAGAGYGYTF. The CDR3 region has the DNA TGTGCCAGGGGAGCGGGGGCGGGCTATGGCTACACCTTC. The genes are TRBV21-1 and TRBJ1-2; TRBD1, the D gene given by the table, was not confirmed from the DNA. TRBV21-1 is a listed pseudogene. The length of the CDR3 is 13 residues.

V and J are TRBV6-4 and TRBJ2-1; tentatively, D is TRBD1 (5 bases). The CDR3 is 10 residues long. Germline V gives CDR1 MRHNA, CDR2 SNTAGT. The CDR3 coding sequence is TGTCCGGAAGGGGACAATGAGCAGTTCTTC. Translated: CPEGDNEQFF.

The CDR3, as DNA: TGTGCCAGCAGACCGGAAGACAGGGGGATCTATGGCTACACCTTC. Protein sequence: CASRPEDRGIYGYTF. J is TRBJ1-2 and V is TRBV27; 9 bases align to TRBD1. The CDR3 totals 15 residues. Germline CDR1 is MNHEY and CDR2 is SMNVEV (reference sequence). The V gene end was trimmed by 6 bases and the J gene end by 4 bases; junction bases not matched to a gene: 9.

This clonotype was seen more than once but under ten times. The chain combines TRBV7-3 with TRBJ2-7; maybe TRBD1 (5 bases). Germline CDR1 and CDR2: SGHTA and FQGTGA. V was shortened by 5 bases and J by 3 bases, with 20 bases between the two germline ends. This CDR3 is 16 amino acids long. This chain's CDR3 is CASSHGPTGAYYEQYF. CDR3 nucleotide sequence: TGTGCCAGCAGCCATGGGCCTACAGGTGCTTACTACGAGCAGTACTTC.

The genes are TRBV7-9 and TRBJ1-2, with no clear D. Germline values: CDR1 SEHNR, CDR2 FQNEAQ (reference sequence). V lost 6 bases, J lost 6 bases, and 5 bases lay in between. The CDR3 loop spans 10 amino acids. In DNA, the CDR3 is TGTGCCAGCAGGGGAGATGGCTACACCTTC. Residues: CASRGDGYTF.

The J gene is TRBJ1-2, the V gene TRBV4-2, with D uncertain. CDR1 is LGHNA and CDR2 is YNFKEQ in the germline V gene. This CDR3 has 16 residues. Deletions cut 0 bases from V and 0 bases from J, with 11 bases between. This CDR3 reads CASSQDRGKSNYGYTF. The CDR3 nucleotides are TGTGCCAGCAGCCAAGACAGAGGCAAGTCTAACTATGGCTACACCTTC.